The next 28 T cell receptor beta chains were all read from a single sample in a study of neurological immune-mediated disorders (dated by TCRdb to between 2019 and 2020). The library relied on 5' RACE. The listed sequencing device is Illumina HiSeq 2500. The public reads were reanalyzed by TCRdb: fastp trimming at Q25, MiXCR alignment, in-frame beta chains only. Every distinct CDR3 protein forms one entry, paired with its most common genes and DNA. This sample is represented by roughly 28,000 distinct CDR3 sequences; 12% of them were singletons. Together, the top ten hold 7.8% of the sample. The source material was PBMCs. All receptors derive from a man aged 55 to 70 in good health.

This clonotype has more than one count but fewer than ten. The chain joins TRBV5-6 to TRBJ2-1, with D possibly TRBD2 on 5 matching bases. The length of the CDR3 is 18 residues. V shed 0 bases and J shed 3 bases, with 19 bases lying between them. CDR1 is SGHDT and CDR2 is YYEEEE in the germline V gene. The CDR3 sequence is CASSLAGVTGSLYNEQFF. The CDR3 nucleotides are TGTGCCAGCAGCTTGGCCGGCGTTACGGGATCCCTCTACAATGAGCAGTTCTTC.

This clonotype was observed many times. The chain links TRBV9 to TRBJ2-5; 7 nucleotides agree with TRBD2. Unmatched junction bases numbered 9, after V lost 0 bases and J lost 7 bases. Germline lookup yields CDR1 SGDLS and CDR2 YYNGEE. This CDR3 contains 15 residues. The CDR3 is CASSVEGLAAGTQYF. In DNA form, the CDR3 reads TGTGCCAGCAGCGTAGAAGGTCTAGCGGCCGGGACCCAGTACTTC.

This clonotype was recorded many times. The rearrangement joins TRBV6-2 or TRBV6-3 to TRBJ2-6; 10 nucleotides align to TRBD1. The CDR3 runs to 16 residues. CDR1 is MNHEY and CDR2 is SVGEGT in the germline V gene. J was trimmed by 3 bases and V by 5 bases; bases with no gene match: 4. DNA for the CDR3: TGTGCCAGCAGTCACGGGACAGGGGTTGGGGCCAACGTCCTGACTTTC. Its protein product is CASSHGTGVGANVLTF.

This clonotype was observed at least ten times. CDR3 residues: CASSLNPGQEKETQYF. The CDR3 DNA reads TGTGCCAGCAGCCTCAACCCGGGACAGGAGAAAGAGACCCAGTACTTC. This rearrangement joins TRBV7-9 to TRBJ2-5; 8 nucleotides match TRBD1. V lost 5 bases and J lost 3; bases outside the gene matches: 11. Per the germline V gene, CDR1 is SEHNR and CDR2 is FQNEAQ (reference sequence). This CDR3 is 16 amino acids long.

This clonotype came up many times. V usage is TRBV9 and J usage is TRBJ1-4, with TRBD1 as a possible D gene (6 bases). The CDR3 runs to 15 residues. V lost 2 bases and J lost 3, with 11 bases in between. In germline, CDR1 is SGDLS, CDR2 YYNGEE. The CDR3 reads CASSVGDNPNEKLFF. CDR3 DNA: TGTGCCAGCAGCGTTGGGGACAACCCTAATGAAAAACTGTTTTTT.

This clonotype was counted many times. V usage is TRBV7-3 and J usage is TRBJ2-1; D perhaps matches TRBD2 (6 bases). The CDR3 consists of 12 residues. V shed 5 bases and J shed 15 bases, with 17 bases lying between them. CDR1 is SGHTA, CDR2 FQGTGA, per germline. The CDR3 loop reads CASSTGGQIRFF. CDR3 nucleotide sequence: TGTGCCAGCAGCACCGGGGGTCAGATACGGTTCTTC.

Many counts were recorded for this clonotype. The chain recombines TRBV10-3 with TRBJ2-1, with TRBD1 as a possible D gene (6 bases). Germline values: CDR1 ENHRY, CDR2 SYGVKD. The CDR3 totals 16 residues. V was trimmed by 3 bases and J by 5 bases, leaving 17 bases between them. CDR3 amino acids: CAISELKQGIHNEQFF. Here the CDR3 DNA reads TGTGCCATCAGTGAACTCAAACAGGGTATCCACAATGAGCAGTTCTTC.

CDR3 bases: TGTGCCAGCGGCTCGGAGGGTATAATTTCCATGGACGAGCAGTACTTC. This codes for CASGSEGIISMDEQYF. The rearrangement uses TRBV7-2 and TRBJ2-7; a possible D gene is TRBD2 (6 bases). V was trimmed by 8 bases and J by 5 bases, leaving 25 bases between them. The CDR3 is 16 residues long. Germline CDR1 reads SGHTA; CDR2 reads FQGNSA.

This clonotype was seen at least ten times. This chain uses TRBV5-6 with TRBJ2-7; 11 nucleotides agree with TRBD1. J was trimmed by 6 bases and V by 5 bases; bases with no gene match: 4. Germline values: CDR1 SGHDT, CDR2 YYEEEE. This CDR3 region has 13 residues. The CDR3 loop is CASRAGTGGEQYF. The CDR3 nucleotides are TGTGCCAGCAGGGCCGGGACAGGGGGCGAGCAGTACTTC.

This chain joins TRBV20-1 and TRBJ2-7, with D unresolved. The CDR3 length is 19 residues. CDR1 and CDR2 from the germline V gene are DFQATT and SNEGSKA (reference sequence). Trimming took off 0 bases at V and 1 base at J, with 25 bases between the two ends. As DNA, the CDR3 is TGCAGTGCTAGAGATCGCGAGACAATGAAGTGGAGTGGATCCTACGAGCAGTACTTC. Encoded protein: CSARDRETMKWSGSYEQYF.

This clonotype appeared many times. The chain links TRBV7-6 to TRBJ2-5; D possibly matches TRBD1 or TRBD2 (5 bases each). The CDR3 has 14 residues. V dropped 6 bases and J dropped 5 bases, with 16 bases sitting between them. Germline V gene sequence: CDR1 SGHVS, CDR2 FNYEAQ. The CDR3 sequence: CASSRTRGSETQYF. As DNA, the CDR3 is TGTGCCAGCAGTCGTACTAGGGGTTCGGAGACCCAGTACTTC.

This clonotype was seen repeatedly, ten times or more. The chain is built from TRBV5-6 and TRBJ2-7; TRBD1 is a possible D gene (6 bases). The CDR3 sequence is 14 residues long. Deletions cut 5 bases from V and 2 bases from J, with 14 bases between. Germline CDR1 reads SGHDT; CDR2 reads YYEEEE. CDR3 region: CASRAGTPPYEQYF. The CDR3 coding sequence is TGTGCCAGCAGGGCCGGGACACCACCCTACGAGCAGTACTTC.

This chain links TRBV7-2 with TRBJ2-1, with a weak D call TRBD2 (5 bases). In germline, CDR1 is SGHTA, CDR2 FQGNSA. V lost 1 base and J 12 bases, leaving 10 bases between the germline ends. The CDR3 spans 12 residues. CDR3 DNA sequence: TGTGCCAGCAGCTTAGAAAGGGAGAGGCAGTTCTTC. It specifies CASSLERERQFF.

Of note for this clonotype: The germline gene is not matched at one end of the junction; a read error may be the cause. This chain joins TRBV5-1 and TRBJ2-5; D call uncertain. Per the germline V gene, CDR1 is SGHRS and CDR2 is YFSETQ. The CDR3 is made up of 14 amino acids. This chain's CDR3 is CASSLAPGQDTQYF. The CDR3 nucleotides are TGCGCCAGCAGCTTGGCCCCTGGCCAAGATACCCAGTACTTC.

By sample share, this clonotype is medium-sized. The chain combines TRBV5-1 with TRBJ2-7; 9 positions match TRBD1. After removal of 4 bases from V and 0 bases from J, the junction contained 8 bases not matched to a gene. CDR3 length equals 16 residues. Germline CDR1 is SGHRS and CDR2 is YFSETQ. DNA of the CDR3: TGCGCCAGCAGCGAGGGGCCGGGACAGGGCTCCTACGAGCAGTACTTC. This encodes CASSEGPGQGSYEQYF. The variable domain in full, completed from reference TRBV5-1 and TRBJ2-7, reads KAGVTQTPRYLIKTRGQQVTLSCSPISGHRSVSWYQQTPGQGLQFLFEYFSETQRNKGNFPGRFSGRQFSNSRSEMNVSTLELGDSALYLCASSEGPGQGSYEQYFGPGTRLTVT.

There are many counts of this clonotype. This chain uses TRBV7-8 with TRBJ2-5; TRBD1 agrees at 8 bases. CDR3 length: 18 amino acids. The germline CDR1 and CDR2 sequences are SGHVS and FQNEAQ. The junction had 15 bases not matched to a gene; V was cut back by 4 bases and J by 2 bases. CDR3 residues: CASSSQTWTGKQQETQYF. As DNA, the CDR3 is TGTGCCAGCAGCTCCCAGACTTGGACAGGGAAGCAACAAGAGACCCAGTACTTC. Complete variable domain (other parts from reference TRBV7-8 and TRBJ2-5): GAGVSQSPRYKVAKRGQDVALRCDPISGHVSLFWYQQALGQGPEFLTYFQNEAQLDKSGLPSDRFFAERPEGSVSTLKIQRTQQEDSAVYLCASSSQTWTGKQQETQYFGPGTRLLVL.

This clonotype was observed at least ten times. The chain couples TRBV6-7 to TRBJ2-3; 8 nucleotides line up with TRBD2. TRBV6-7 belongs to the ORF category, with a function that is uncertain. The CDR3 contains 15 residues. The ends lost 5 bases at V and 2 bases at J; junction bases unmatched: 6. The CDR3 region is CASSRRGGLTDTQYF. The CDR3 DNA reads as TGTGCCAGCAGTCGCCGGGGGGGCCTCACAGATACGCAGTATTTT.

This clonotype has a count of ten or more. The chain recombines TRBV29-1 with TRBJ2-5; D may match TRBD1 or TRBD2 (7 bases each). The V gene lost 2 bases and the J gene lost 4 bases, with 20 bases spanning the gap. Germline lookup yields CDR1 SQVTM and CDR2 ANQGSEA. This CDR3 is 16 amino acids long. The CDR3 spells CSVEKSSTRGGETQYF. The CDR3 region has the DNA TGCAGCGTTGAAAAGTCCTCCACCAGGGGGGGAGAGACCCAGTACTTC.

A word on this clonotype: With a much larger clone just one base away, this may be a read error. The genes are TRBV4-3 and TRBJ1-6; a weak D match, TRBD1 (5 bases). The CDR3 contains 16 residues. Germline V CDR1 and CDR2: LGHNA, YSLEER. The CDR3 DNA reads TGCGCCAGCAGCCTGAGGGGCGGAAGGACTAATTCAACCCTCCACTTT. Amino acids: CASSLRGGRTNSTLHF.

This clonotype was observed at least ten times. The chain has TRBV5-1 and TRBJ1-1; maybe TRBD1 (5 bases). The germline CDR1 and CDR2 sequences are SGHRS and YFSETQ. Between the trimmed V and J ends, which lost 4 bases and 0 bases, there was a span of 13 bases. The CDR3 spans 15 residues. This CDR3 reads CASSPGLRMNTEAFF. The CDR3 bases are TGCGCCAGCAGCCCGGGACTGAGGATGAACACTGAAGCTTTCTTT.

This clonotype has at least ten counts. The chain combines TRBV24-1 with TRBJ2-2; D not certain. This CDR3 is built from 14 residues. V shed 5 bases and J shed 0 bases, with 6 bases lying between them. Per germline, CDR1 KGHDR and CDR2 SFDVKD. CDR3 bases: TGTGCCACCAGTGCAATACCGAACACCGGGGAGCTGTTTTTT. Translating it yields CATSAIPNTGELFF.

This clonotype occurred many times. The V and J genes are TRBV13 and TRBJ2-3; TRBD1 matches 10 bases. V lost 5 bases and J lost 5; bases outside the gene matches: 7. Germline values: CDR1 PRHDT, CDR2 FYEKMQ (reference sequence). The CDR3 covers 15 residues. The CDR3 reads CASSDRQGAVDTQYF. The CDR3 DNA reads TGTGCCAGCAGCGATCGACAGGGGGCGGTAGATACGCAGTATTTT.

This clonotype was detected ten times or more. The gene calls are TRBV15 and TRBJ2-4; D unclear. CDR3 size: 16 residues. In germline, CDR1 is LNHNV, CDR2 YYDKDF (reference sequence). The V and J ends lost 2 bases and 0 bases respectively, with 11 bases between them. The CDR3, as DNA: TGTGCCACCAGCAGACTAGGCGCACTAGCCAAAAACATTCAGTACTTC. Translated, it gives CATSRLGALAKNIQYF.

The table lists this clonotype with many counts. V usage is TRBV12-3 or TRBV12-4 and J usage is TRBJ1-6; perhaps TRBD1 as D (6 bases). Trimming pared 4 bases from V and 9 bases from J, leaving 10 bases between. The CDR3 totals 13 residues. In DNA form, the CDR3 reads TGTGCCAGCAGTTCAACAGGGTCTTCACCCCTCCACTTT. It is translated as CASSSTGSSPLHF.

By sample share, this clonotype is medium-sized. The V gene is TRBV5-5, the J gene TRBJ2-7; D uncertain. Trimming cost V 6 bases and J 2 bases, with 12 bases left between them. Germline V gene sequence: CDR1 SGHKS, CDR2 YYEKEE (reference sequence). CDR3 length: 13 amino acids. Here the CDR3 reads CASNDLPTYEQYF. CDR3 bases: TGTGCCAGCAACGACCTTCCCACCTACGAGCAGTACTTC.

Judged by abundance, this clonotype is medium-sized. The rearrangement joins TRBV20-1 to TRBJ2-2, with D perhaps matching TRBD1 or TRBD2 (6 bases each). The germline V and J ends were trimmed by 6 bases and 4 bases, with 18 bases remaining between them. The CDR3 loop spans 15 amino acids. Germline assignment: CDR1 DFQATT and CDR2 SNEGSKA (reference sequence). CDR3 amino acids: CSARRGSGFTGELFF. In DNA form, the CDR3 reads TGCAGTGCACGCAGGGGTAGCGGATTCACCGGGGAGCTGTTTTTT.

This clonotype was recorded a few times. The V call is TRBV20-1, the J call TRBJ1-2, with 8 bases matching TRBD1. There are 13 residues in the CDR3. In germline, CDR1 is DFQATT, CDR2 SNEGSKA (reference sequence). V trimming: 3 bases; J trimming: 8 bases; junction bases outside the gene matches: 8. Here the CDR3 reads CSASVTGGQGYTF. The CDR3 nucleotides are TGCAGTGCTAGCGTTACAGGGGGGCAAGGCTACACCTTC.

This clonotype was detected many times. V is TRBV5-1 and J is TRBJ2-5, with TRBD2 matching 10 bases. Trimming at V came to 6 bases and at J to 4 bases, leaving 9 bases not matched to a gene. There are 15 residues in the CDR3. Germline CDR1 SGHRS, CDR2 YFSETQ. The CDR3 DNA reads TGCGCCAGCAAAAAGAGCGGGGGGGCCACAGAGACCCAGTACTTC. It translates to CASKKSGGATETQYF.